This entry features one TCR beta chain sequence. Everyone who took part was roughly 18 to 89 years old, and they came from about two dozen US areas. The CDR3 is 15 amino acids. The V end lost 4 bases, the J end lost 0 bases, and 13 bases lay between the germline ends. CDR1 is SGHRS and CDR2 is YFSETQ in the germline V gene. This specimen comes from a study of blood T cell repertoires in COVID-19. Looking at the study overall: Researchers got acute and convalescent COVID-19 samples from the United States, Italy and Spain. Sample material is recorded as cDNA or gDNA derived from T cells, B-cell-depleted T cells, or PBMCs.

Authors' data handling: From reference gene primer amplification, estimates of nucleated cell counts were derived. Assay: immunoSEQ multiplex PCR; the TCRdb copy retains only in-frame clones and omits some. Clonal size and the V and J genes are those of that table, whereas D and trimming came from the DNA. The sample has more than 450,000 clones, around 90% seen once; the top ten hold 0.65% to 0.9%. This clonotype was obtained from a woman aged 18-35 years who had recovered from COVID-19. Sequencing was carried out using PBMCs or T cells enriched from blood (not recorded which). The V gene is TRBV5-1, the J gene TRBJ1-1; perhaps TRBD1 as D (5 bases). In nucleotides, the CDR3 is TGCGCCAGCAGCCCCGGACACGAATTGAACACTGAAGCTTTCTTT. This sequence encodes CASSPGHELNTEAFF.